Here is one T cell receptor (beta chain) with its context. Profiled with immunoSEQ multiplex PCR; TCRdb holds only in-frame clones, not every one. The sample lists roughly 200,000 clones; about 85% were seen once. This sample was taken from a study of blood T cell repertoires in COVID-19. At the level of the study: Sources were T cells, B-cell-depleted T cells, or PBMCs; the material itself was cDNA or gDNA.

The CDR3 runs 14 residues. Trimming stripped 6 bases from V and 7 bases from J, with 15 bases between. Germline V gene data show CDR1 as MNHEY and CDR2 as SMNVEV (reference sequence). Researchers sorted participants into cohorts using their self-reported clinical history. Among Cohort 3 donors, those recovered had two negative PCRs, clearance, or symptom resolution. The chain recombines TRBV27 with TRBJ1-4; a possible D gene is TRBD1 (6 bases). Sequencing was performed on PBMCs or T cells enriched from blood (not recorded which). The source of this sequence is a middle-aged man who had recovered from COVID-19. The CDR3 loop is CASRRTGNGEKLFF. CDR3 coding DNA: TGTGCCAGCAGGCGAACAGGGAACGGTGAAAAACTGTTTTTT.